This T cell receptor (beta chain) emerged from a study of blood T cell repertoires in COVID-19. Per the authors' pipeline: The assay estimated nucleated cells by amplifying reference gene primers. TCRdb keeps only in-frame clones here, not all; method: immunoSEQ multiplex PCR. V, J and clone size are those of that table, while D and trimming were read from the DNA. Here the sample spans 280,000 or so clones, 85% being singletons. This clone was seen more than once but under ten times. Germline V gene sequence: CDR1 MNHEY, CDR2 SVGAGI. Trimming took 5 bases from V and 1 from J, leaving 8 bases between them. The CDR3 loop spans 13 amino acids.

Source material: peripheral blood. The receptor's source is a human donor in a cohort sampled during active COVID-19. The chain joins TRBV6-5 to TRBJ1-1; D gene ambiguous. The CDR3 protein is CASSKTQNTEAFF. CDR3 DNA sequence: TGTGCCAGCAGTAAGACACAGAACACTGAAGCTTTCTTT.